This TCR beta chain was identified in a study of cytomegalovirus exposure and HLA in healthy donors. Study-level results: In vitro experiments confirmed that a few CMV-associated chains were specific for CMV antigens. A later analysis reportedly found that, within productive TCRs, an Asian-associated ancestry cluster had fewer N-insertions than the mean observed across the roughly 670 donors.

With 60 Vbeta and 13 Jbeta primers, the PCR was carried out. The method was immunoSEQ multiplex PCR; TCRdb's version includes in-frame clones alone and lacks a portion of them. The repertoire holds 150,000 to 200,000 clones, with more than 80% as singletons. Worth noting for this clone: Antigen specificity is unknown.

The germline V and J ends were trimmed by 4 bases and 3 bases, with 10 bases remaining between them. CDR3 length: 14 residues. Looked up from germline, CDR1 is SGDLS and CDR2 is YYNGEE. The sequence was collected from a woman aged 18-29 years in good health and CMV-seronegative. The chain couples TRBV9 to TRBJ1-4; tentatively, D is TRBD1 (6 bases). Specimen: PBMCs. CDR3 in amino acids: CASSQGLANEKLFF. The CDR3, as DNA: TGTGCCAGCAGCCAGGGGTTGGCTAATGAAAAACTGTTTTTT.